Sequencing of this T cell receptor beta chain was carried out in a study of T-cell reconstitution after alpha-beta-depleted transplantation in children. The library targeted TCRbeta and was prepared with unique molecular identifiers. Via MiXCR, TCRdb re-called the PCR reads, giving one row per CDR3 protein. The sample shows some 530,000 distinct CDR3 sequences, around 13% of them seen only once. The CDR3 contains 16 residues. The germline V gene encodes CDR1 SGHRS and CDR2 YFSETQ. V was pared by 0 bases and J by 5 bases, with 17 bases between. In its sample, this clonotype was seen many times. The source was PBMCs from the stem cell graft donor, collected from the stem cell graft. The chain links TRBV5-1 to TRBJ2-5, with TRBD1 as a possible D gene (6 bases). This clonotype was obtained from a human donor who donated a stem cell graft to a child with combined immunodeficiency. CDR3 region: CASSLGSTGSGETQYF. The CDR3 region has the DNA TGCGCCAGCAGCTTGGGGTCGACAGGCAGTGGGGAGACCCAGTACTTC.